Presented here are 17 T cell receptor beta chains from one specimen sequenced in a study of T cell responses to AZD1222 COVID-19 vaccine. Measured with immunoSEQ multiplex PCR; TCRdb has only the in-frame clones, and not every one. The sample has 150,000 to 200,000 clones; around 88% are singletons. The starting material was peripheral blood, obtained on day 0 of AZD1222 vaccination. These TCRs come from an adult in good health.

The chain joins TRBV5-1 to TRBJ2-1, with a possible D match to TRBD2 (5 bases). The germline gives CDR1 SGHRS, CDR2 YFSETQ. The CDR3 contains 15 residues. The V end lost 6 bases, the J end lost 7 bases, and 20 bases lay between the germline ends. The CDR3 here is CASTQASGVGNEQFF. DNA of the CDR3: TGCGCCAGCACTCAGGCCAGCGGTGTTGGGAATGAGCAGTTCTTC.

The V and J genes are TRBV3-1 (or the pseudogene TRBV3-2) and TRBJ2-7; a weak D match, TRBD1 (6 bases). CDR3 size: 15 residues. Trimming cost V 4 bases and J 2 bases, with 15 bases left between them. Germline CDR1 LGHDT, CDR2 YNNKEL (reference sequence). CDR3 residues: CASSLRGKVPYEQYF. The CDR3, as DNA: TGTGCCAGCAGCCTCAGGGGCAAGGTCCCCTACGAGCAGTACTTC.

The chain recombines TRBV10-3 with TRBJ1-5, with D unresolved. The germline gives CDR1 ENHRY, CDR2 SYGVKD. The CDR3 extends over 15 amino acids. V lost 3 bases, J lost 7 bases, and 16 bases lay in between. CDR3 in DNA: TGTGCCATCAGTGAAGGAAGGCTTAAGACGCAGCCCCAGCATTTT. Protein: CAISEGRLKTQPQHF.

The CDR3 loop reads CASSLRQAANGYTF. In DNA, the CDR3 is TGTGCCAGCAGTTTACGGCAGGCGGCCAATGGCTACACCTTC. The gene calls are TRBV28 and TRBJ1-2, with D unresolved. The germline V gene encodes CDR1 MDHEN and CDR2 SYDVKM. The CDR3 spans 14 residues. Deletions cut 2 bases from V and 6 bases from J, with 13 bases between.

The chain couples TRBV24-1 to TRBJ2-2; tentative D call: TRBD2 (6 bases). The CDR3 extends over 15 amino acids. Trimming stripped 6 bases from V and 6 bases from J, with 16 bases between. Germline values: CDR1 KGHDR, CDR2 SFDVKD. In nucleotides, the CDR3 is TGTGCCACCAGTCCCCCCACGGGGGAGCCCGGGGAGCTGTTTTTT. Protein sequence: CATSPPTGEPGELFF.

The gene calls are TRBV9 and TRBJ2-5; the D gene is possibly TRBD1 (5 bases). CDR3 length: 15 amino acids. The germline V and J ends were trimmed by 2 bases and 1 base, with 12 bases remaining between them. Germline V lookup: CDR1 SGDLS, CDR2 YYNGEE. The CDR3 reads CASSVGPDSQETQYF. In DNA, the CDR3 is TGTGCCAGCAGCGTTGGCCCAGACAGCCAAGAGACCCAGTACTTC. The full variable domain, with the rest looked up from reference TRBV9 and TRBJ2-5, is DSGVTQTPKHLITATGQRVTLRCSPRSGDLSVYWYQQSLDQGLQFLIQYYNGEERAKGNILERFSAQQFPDLHSELNLSSLELGDSALYFCASSVGPDSQETQYFGPGTRLLVL.

This chain links TRBV28 with TRBJ2-7, with TRBD1 matching over 7 bases. The V gene's germline CDR1 is MDHEN and CDR2 SYDVKM. Unmatched junction bases numbered 8, after V lost 6 bases and J lost 3 bases. The CDR3 has 14 amino acids. The CDR3 sequence: CASRRGGTVYEQYF. The CDR3 region has the DNA TGTGCCAGCAGACGAGGGGGCACAGTCTACGAGCAGTACTTC.

The chain links TRBV28 to TRBJ1-5; D is uncertain. Germline V gene lookup returns CDR1 MDHEN and CDR2 SYDVKM. This CDR3 is built from 15 residues. Trimming pared 4 bases from V and 2 bases from J, leaving 12 bases between. The CDR3 DNA sequence: TGTGCCAGCAGTTCCACTTACCGGGGCAATCAGCCCCAGCATTTT. It specifies CASSSTYRGNQPQHF.

The chain recombines TRBV11-2 with TRBJ2-1; 7 bases line up with TRBD2. Germline V gene data show CDR1 as SGHAT and CDR2 as FQNNGV. V lost 5 bases and J lost 3; bases outside the gene matches: 4. The CDR3 runs 14 residues. CDR3 DNA: TGTGCCAGCAGCCTTAGCGGGCGCTACAATGAGCAGTTCTTC. It codes for CASSLSGRYNEQFF.

The chain combines TRBV9 with TRBJ2-3; D gene uncertain. Germline CDR1 reads SGDLS; CDR2 reads YYNGEE. The CDR3 runs 14 residues. The V and J ends lost 3 bases and 2 bases respectively, with 10 bases between them. CDR3 nucleotides: TGTGCCAGCAGCGCCACGACCGTCACAGATACGCAGTATTTT. The encoded protein is CASSATTVTDTQYF.

This chain links TRBV19 with TRBJ2-3, with D perhaps TRBD1 or TRBD2 (5 bases each). The V end lost 5 bases, the J end lost 2 bases, and 11 bases lay between the germline ends. This CDR3 comprises 14 residues. The V gene's germline CDR1 is LNHDA and CDR2 SQIVND (reference sequence). This CDR3 reads CASSPGPVTDTQYF. The CDR3 bases are TGTGCCAGTAGTCCGGGACCGGTCACAGATACGCAGTATTTT.

The rearrangement uses TRBV18 and TRBJ1-5; a weak D match, TRBD1 (6 bases). The length of the CDR3 is 15 residues. Germline V gene data show CDR1 as KGHSH and CDR2 as LQKENI. V gave up 2 bases and J gave up 2 bases, with 10 bases separating them. The DNA for the CDR3 is TGTGCCAGCTCACCAGGTGGACAGCGCAATCAGCCCCAGCATTTT. Its translation is CASSPGGQRNQPQHF. The whole variable domain, remainder taken from reference TRBV18 and TRBJ1-5, is NAGVMQNPRHLVRRRGQEARLRCSPMKGHSHVYWYRQLPEEGLKFMVYLQKENIIDESGMPKERFSAEFPKEGPSILRIQQVVRGDSAAYFCASSPGGQRNQPQHFGDGTRLSIL.

Here the CDR3 reads CAISESNSRELFF. DNA for the CDR3: TGTGCCATCAGTGAGTCGAACAGCCGGGAGCTGTTTTTT. The gene calls are TRBV10-3 and TRBJ2-2; no firm D call. Germline V gives CDR1 ENHRY, CDR2 SYGVKD. V lost 0 bases to trimming and J lost 9 bases, with 8 bases between them. The CDR3 is made up of 13 amino acids.

The V gene is TRBV2, the J gene TRBJ2-5, with D maybe TRBD2 (6 bases). Germline loops: CDR1 SNHLY, CDR2 FYNNEI. V was shortened by 6 bases and J by 5 bases, with 16 bases between the two germline ends. The CDR3 loop spans 14 amino acids. This CDR3 is CASSRRPGGETQYF. Here the CDR3 DNA reads TGTGCCAGCAGCCGAAGGCCCGGAGGGGAGACCCAGTACTTC.

The chain combines TRBV9 with TRBJ1-4, with TRBD1 identical over 9 bases. The V segment lost 3 bases and the J segment 8 bases; nucleotides outside the gene matches: 5. The CDR3 sequence is 14 residues long. Germline assignment: CDR1 SGDLS and CDR2 YYNGEE. DNA for the CDR3: TGTGCCAGCAGCGGGACAGGGGCAAGAGAAAAACTGTTTTTT. This sequence encodes CASSGTGAREKLFF.

This clone was seen only a few times. The rearrangement joins TRBV6-4 to TRBJ2-1; D is possibly TRBD1 or TRBD2 (5 bases each). The germline V and J ends were trimmed by 3 bases and 14 bases, with 17 bases remaining between them. Germline CDR1 reads MRHNA; CDR2 reads SNTAGT. The CDR3 extends over 13 amino acids. This CDR3 reads CASSERGIEGEFF. The CDR3, as DNA: TGTGCCAGCAGTGAGAGGGGCATCGAGGGCGAGTTCTTC.

The chain recombines TRBV6-5 with TRBJ2-2; TRBD1 or TRBD2 may be the D gene (6 bases each). The CDR3 consists of 15 residues. The germline CDR1 and CDR2 sequences are MNHEY and SVGAGI. Trimming cost V 3 bases and J 3 bases, with 11 bases left between them. This CDR3 reads CASSYLGGDTGELFF. CDR3 in DNA: TGTGCCAGCAGTTATTTGGGGGGCGACACCGGGGAGCTGTTTTTT.